Reported below is one T cell receptor (beta chain). The data originate from a study of blood T cell repertoires in COVID-19. Profiled with immunoSEQ multiplex PCR; TCRdb holds only in-frame clones, not every one. The sample gives about 190,000 clones, about 85% of which show up once; approximately 2.1% is in the top ten. The germline CDR1 and CDR2 sequences are SNHLY and FYNNEI. The CDR3 totals 16 residues. V was clipped by 6 bases and J by 4 bases; unmatched bases: 10. The source of this sequence is a man between 65 and 80 years old with active or convalescent COVID-19. The chain employs TRBV2 and TRBJ1-5; 9 nucleotides align to TRBD1. The source material was peripheral blood. As DNA, the CDR3 is TGTGCCAGCAGCGAGGACAGGGGATATCCAAATCAGCCCCAGCATTTT. This encodes CASSEDRGYPNQPQHF. Based on the CDR3 plus reference TRBV2 and TRBJ1-5, the full variable domain is EPEVTQTPSHQVTQMGQEVILRCVPISNHLYFYWYRQILGQKVEFLVSFYNNEISEKSEIFDDQFSVERPDGSNFTLKIRSTKLEDSAMYFCASSEDRGYPNQPQHFGDGTRLSIL.